Presented here are 24 T cell receptor beta chains from one specimen sequenced in a study of CD8+ T cells in alopecia areata. Treatment described: oral pan-JAK inhibitor, 5-10 mg twice daily. Reverse transcription of extracted RNA yielded cDNA, which provided the sequencing template. Libraries were prepared by immunoSEQ multiplex PCR; TCRdb keeps only in-frame clonotypes and omits some of them. The table includes 95,000 to 110,000 clones, under 90% detected once. This specimen was CD8+ T cells sorted from blood, taken at approximately week 31, from a patient treated with tofacitinib. These receptors originate from a human donor with alopecia areata.

This chain uses TRBV29-1 with TRBJ1-1; D not certain. The CDR3 sequence is 12 residues long. V was clipped by 4 bases and J by 0 bases, with 6 bases between them. The V gene's germline CDR1 is SQVTM and CDR2 ANQGSEA. The CDR3 nucleotides are TGCAGCGTTGTGGAGATGAACACTGAAGCTTTCTTT. Protein: CSVVEMNTEAFF.

Written as DNA, the CDR3 is TGTGCCAGCAGTTTATCCGGGACTAGCAGGTACGAGCAGTACTTC. Translating it yields CASSLSGTSRYEQYF. The chain has TRBV27 and TRBJ2-7; 9 bases are shared with TRBD2. There are 15 residues in the CDR3. V shed 0 bases and J 4 bases; nucleotides not matched to a gene: 4. Germline V gives CDR1 MNHEY, CDR2 SMNVEV (reference sequence).

The rearrangement uses TRBV27 and TRBJ2-7, with D maybe TRBD1 (5 bases). Germline V lookup: CDR1 MNHEY, CDR2 SMNVEV (reference sequence). V shed 3 bases and J shed 1 base, with 10 bases lying between them. The CDR3 is 14 residues long. The CDR3 loop reads CASSFSKGSYEQYF. For the CDR3, the DNA is TGTGCCAGCAGTTTTTCGAAGGGGTCCTACGAGCAGTACTTC.

The gene calls are TRBV11-2 and TRBJ2-3; 8 bases align to TRBD2. Germline lookup yields CDR1 SGHAT and CDR2 FQNNGV. J was trimmed by 6 bases and V by 4 bases; bases with no gene match: 6. The CDR3 length is 14 residues. CDR3 sequence: CASSSGLALDTQYF. CDR3 in DNA: TGTGCCAGCAGCTCCGGACTAGCCCTTGATACGCAGTATTTT.

About this clone: Its ends do not fully match the called genes, so a read error is possible. V gene TRBV7-7 combines with J gene TRBJ2-7; D gene uncertain. This CDR3 spans 13 amino acids. Germline CDR1 and CDR2: SSHAT and FNYEAQ (reference sequence). This chain's CDR3 is CASSLEVRYEQYF. The DNA of the CDR3 is TGTGCTAGCAGCTTAGAGGTCAGATACGAGCAGTACTTC.

This clone was recorded once. The DNA for the CDR3 is TGTGCCACCAGGCTAGCGGGAGATCCCTACGAGCAGTACTTC. It yields the protein CATRLAGDPYEQYF. The V and J genes are TRBV15 and TRBJ2-7, with TRBD2 matching 10 bases. Trimming cost V 6 bases and J 2 bases; bases outside gene matches: 4. The CDR3 is 14 residues long. CDR1 and CDR2 from the germline V gene are LNHNV and YYDKDF (reference sequence).

This rearrangement joins TRBV7-9 to TRBJ1-1; D possibly corresponds to TRBD1 (6 bases). Germline V CDR1 and CDR2: SEHNR, FQNEAQ (reference sequence). CDR3 length: 16 amino acids. V was trimmed by 5 bases and J by 0 bases, leaving 16 bases between them. CDR3 in DNA: TGTGCCAGCAGCCCACTTCCACGGACAGTGAACACTGAAGCTTTCTTT. It encodes CASSPLPRTVNTEAFF.

The chain links TRBV29-1 to TRBJ2-4, with TRBD1 matching over 7 bases. J lost 1 base, V lost 0 bases, and 18 bases had no gene match. Germline-derived CDR1 and CDR2 are SQVTM and ANQGSEA. This CDR3 region has 20 residues. The CDR3 coding sequence is TGCAGCGTTGAAGATCTTCTTACAGGGGATACAAAGGAGGCCAAAAACATTCAGTACTTC. Protein sequence: CSVEDLLTGDTKEAKNIQYF.

The gene calls are TRBV4-1 and TRBJ1-1; no reliable D call. Trimming shortened V by 0 bases and J by 4 bases, and 9 bases separated the two germline ends. CDR1 is MGHRA and CDR2 is YSYEKL in the germline V gene. This CDR3 is 14 amino acids long. CDR3 nucleotide sequence: TGCGCCAGCAGCCAAGAAAGGGAGACCACTGAAGCTTTCTTT. This encodes CASSQERETTEAFF.

This clone occurred a few times. The chain joins TRBV29-1 to TRBJ2-3; 10 positions agree with TRBD2. Germline loops: CDR1 SQVTM, CDR2 ANQGSEA. CDR3 length equals 16 residues. V lost 0 bases to trimming and J lost 3 bases; unmatched junction nucleotides: 6. The CDR3 sequence: CSVEDPASGGTDTQYF. Written as DNA, the CDR3 is TGCAGCGTTGAAGATCCGGCTAGCGGGGGAACAGATACGCAGTATTTT.

The genes are TRBV18 and TRBJ2-3; D is uncertain. The CDR3 length is 15 residues. CDR1 KGHSH and CDR2 LQKENI come from the germline V gene. V was shortened by 1 base and J by 2 bases, with 10 bases between the two germline ends. CDR3 amino acids: CASSPRHSLTDTQYF. CDR3 in DNA: TGTGCCAGCTCACCACGTCATTCTCTCACAGATACGCAGTATTTT.

The chain links TRBV23-1 to TRBJ2-3; 14 bases fit TRBD2. TRBV23-1 is an open reading frame, and its role is uncertain. The CDR3 has 17 residues. V was pared by 4 bases and J by 1 base, with 4 bases of the junction left unmatched. The CDR3 loop reads CASSPRTSGGRTDTQYF. The CDR3, as DNA: TGCGCCAGCAGTCCTCGGACTAGCGGGGGGCGCACAGATACGCAGTATTTT.

This clone was picked up a small number of times. The gene calls are TRBV5-6 and TRBJ2-3; 8 bases fit TRBD2. This CDR3 has 16 amino acids. Germline V gene data show CDR1 as SGHDT and CDR2 as YYEEEE. Unmatched junction bases numbered 7, after V lost 0 bases and J lost 4 bases. The CDR3 nucleotides read TGTGCCAGCAGCTTGGTATTTTCGGGGGGGCCAGATACGCAGTATTTT. It codes for CASSLVFSGGPDTQYF.

The CDR3, as DNA: TGTGCCAGCAGCTTAGCAGGGGGTGAAGCTTTCTTT. Encoded protein: CASSLAGGEAFF. This chain uses TRBV7-9 with TRBJ1-1, with D possibly being TRBD1 (6 bases). The V end was cut by 0 bases, the J end by 7 bases, with 6 bases between. The CDR3 covers 12 residues. The germline V gene has CDR1 SEHNR and CDR2 FQNEAQ (reference sequence).

The V call is TRBV7-3, the J call TRBJ2-3, with TRBD2 as a possible D gene (6 bases). CDR3 length: 15 residues. V dropped 4 bases and J dropped 1 base, with 12 bases sitting between them. Germline assignment: CDR1 SGHTA and CDR2 FQGTGA. Written as DNA, the CDR3 is TGTGCCAGCAGCTCGAATCCTAGCGGCACAGATACGCAGTATTTT. Translated: CASSSNPSGTDTQYF.

The rearrangement uses TRBV4-2 and TRBJ2-2, with 8 nucleotides matching TRBD2. After removal of 1 base from V and 6 bases from J, the junction contained 7 bases not matched to a gene. Germline lookup yields CDR1 LGHNA and CDR2 YNFKEQ. The CDR3 runs 16 residues. Here the CDR3 DNA reads TGTGCCAGCAGCCAAGGTCAGCGGGAGACCCCCGGGGAGCTGTTTTTT. This encodes CASSQGQRETPGELFF.

This clone was picked up a small number of times. The V and J genes are TRBV5-1 and TRBJ1-2; no clear D. The CDR3 is 13 amino acids. Trimming took off 4 bases at V and 2 bases at J, with 9 bases between the two ends. The germline gives CDR1 SGHRS, CDR2 YFSETQ. CDR3 sequence: CASSENRNYGYTF. The CDR3, as DNA: TGCGCCAGCAGCGAGAACCGGAACTATGGCTACACCTTC.

DNA for the CDR3: TGTGCCAGCAGCTTAAGCAGTGCAACTAATGAAAAACTGTTTTTT. Encoded protein: CASSLSSATNEKLFF. V is TRBV7-9 and J is TRBJ1-4, with no clear D. The CDR3 is 15 residues long. Germline CDR1 and CDR2: SEHNR and FQNEAQ (reference sequence). The V end was cut by 2 bases, the J end by 0 bases, with 7 bases between.

The chain links TRBV7-9 to TRBJ2-1, with no clear D. V was cut by 1 base and J by 5 bases, with 3 bases left in between. CDR1 SEHNR and CDR2 FQNEAQ come from the germline V gene (reference sequence). This CDR3 contains 12 residues. The CDR3 sequence is CASSLGDNEQFF. CDR3 DNA: TGTGCCAGCAGCTTAGGGGACAATGAGCAGTTCTTC.

The gene calls are TRBV5-6 and TRBJ2-7; D remains ambiguous. This CDR3 comprises 13 residues. V was clipped by 4 bases and J by 4 bases, with 12 bases between them. Germline-derived CDR1 and CDR2 are SGHDT and YYEEEE. The chain's CDR3 is CASSHGVGYEQYF. The CDR3 DNA follows: TGTGCCAGCAGCCATGGAGTCGGTTACGAGCAGTACTTC.

The rearrangement links TRBV5-1 to TRBJ2-2; D might be TRBD1 or TRBD2, each matching 5 bases. Trimming removed 2 bases from V and 2 bases from J, with 10 bases in between. This CDR3 has 15 residues. Germline V gene data show CDR1 as SGHRS and CDR2 as YFSETQ. CDR3: CASSLADTNTGELFF. CDR3 nucleotide sequence: TGCGCCAGCAGCTTAGCGGACACTAACACCGGGGAGCTGTTTTTT. Full variable domain (missing parts from reference TRBV5-1 and TRBJ2-2): KAGVTQTPRYLIKTRGQQVTLSCSPISGHRSVSWYQQTPGQGLQFLFEYFSETQRNKGNFPGRFSGRQFSNSRSEMNVSTLELGDSALYLCASSLADTNTGELFFGEGSRLTVL.

The chain uses TRBV29-1 and TRBJ1-2; perhaps TRBD1 as D (5 bases). V was cut by 4 bases and J by 2 bases, with 11 bases left in between. CDR3 length equals 13 residues. The germline CDR1 and CDR2 sequences are SQVTM and ANQGSEA. CDR3 residues: CSVARDANYGYTF. Here the CDR3 DNA reads TGCAGCGTTGCGCGGGACGCCAACTATGGCTACACCTTC.

The DNA of the CDR3 is TGCGCCAGCAGCCGGGACAGGGCCTACGAGCAGTACTTC. It translates to CASSRDRAYEQYF. This sequence joins TRBV4-1 and TRBJ2-7; 9 nucleotides match TRBD1. The CDR3 consists of 13 residues. Trimming removed 4 bases from V and 2 bases from J; junction bases left unmatched: 0. The germline V gene has CDR1 MGHRA and CDR2 YSYEKL.

The chain recombines TRBV7-9 with TRBJ2-1, with TRBD2 matching 12 bases. After removal of 3 bases from V and 10 bases from J, the junction contained 13 bases not matched to a gene. The CDR3 has 17 residues. Germline V gives CDR1 SEHNR, CDR2 FQNEAQ (reference sequence). Here the CDR3 reads CASSFPGTSGPTIEQFF. The CDR3 DNA reads TGTGCCAGCAGCTTTCCCGGGACTAGCGGGCCAACCATCGAGCAGTTCTTC.